One and the same sample provided the 7 T cell receptor beta chains below, sequenced in a study of cytomegalovirus exposure and HLA in healthy donors (dated by TCRdb to 2017 to 2019). Library method: the immunoSEQ multiplex PCR assay. TCRdb obtained this table from immuneACCESS and retained in-frame rearrangements with V and J assigned. These tables miss some clones; where compared with another copy, unresolved V genes account for less than half of the shortfall, and the remainder is unexplained. The sample table shows 120,000 or so clones, and over 85% are seen once. The top ten constitute approximately 2.1% of the sample. Sequenced material: PBMCs. The receptors derive from a woman younger than 35 in good health and CMV-seronegative.

The J gene is TRBJ2-7, the V gene TRBV28; 7 nucleotides match TRBD2. The V and J ends lost 4 bases and 4 bases, in that order; junction bases with no gene match: 10. CDR3 length equals 15 residues. CDR1 and CDR2 (germline): MDHEN, SYDVKM. CDR3 residues: CASSWLIPGGYEQYF. The CDR3 coding sequence is TGTGCCAGCAGTTGGCTGATCCCGGGGGGTTACGAGCAGTACTTC. The full variable domain, completed using reference TRBV28 and TRBJ2-7, is DVKVTQSSRYLVKRTGEKVFLECVQDMDHENMFWYRQDPGLGLRLIYFSYDVKMKEKGDIPEGYSVSREKKERFSLILESASTNQTSMYLCASSWLIPGGYEQYFGPGTRLTVT.

The chain employs TRBV11-2 and TRBJ2-7; 9 nucleotides agree with TRBD2. The CDR3 length is 15 residues. Germline V gene lookup returns CDR1 SGHAT and CDR2 FQNNGV. After removal of 3 bases from V and 5 bases from J, the junction contained 8 bases not matched to a gene. DNA of the CDR3: TGTGCCAGCAGCTTTAGCGGGGGCTGGGGAGACGAGCAGTACTTC. Encoded protein: CASSFSGGWGDEQYF.

This rearrangement joins TRBV27 to TRBJ1-1; TRBD1 matches 8 bases. J was trimmed by 1 base and V by 6 bases; bases with no gene match: 7. The V gene's germline CDR1 is MNHEY and CDR2 SMNVEV (reference sequence). The CDR3 extends over 15 amino acids. The DNA for the CDR3 is TGTGCCAGCAGGAACCGGGGACAGGCGAACACTGAAGCTTTCTTT. Translated: CASRNRGQANTEAFF.

V usage is TRBV19 and J usage is TRBJ2-7; 9 bases are shared with TRBD2. The CDR3 spans 14 residues. V dropped 4 bases and J dropped 0; count of bases not matched to a gene: 1. The germline V gene has CDR1 LNHDA and CDR2 SQIVND (reference sequence). The CDR3 here is CASSTSGTSYEQYF. CDR3 in DNA: TGTGCCAGTAGTACTAGCGGGACCTCCTACGAGCAGTACTTC.

The chain employs TRBV4-2 and TRBJ2-7, with a weak D call TRBD2 (6 bases). The V end was cut by 0 bases, the J end by 3 bases, with 12 bases between. Germline CDR1 and CDR2: LGHNA and YNFKEQ. The CDR3 contains 15 residues. Here the CDR3 reads CASSQETSSIYEQYF. DNA for the CDR3: TGTGCCAGCAGCCAAGAAACTAGCTCGATCTACGAGCAGTACTTC.

In this sample, this clone turned up once. V gene TRBV7-3 combines with J gene TRBJ1-6; D may be TRBD1 (6 bases). In germline, CDR1 is SGHTA, CDR2 FQGTGA. The CDR3 consists of 14 residues. Trimming took 5 bases from V and 6 from J, leaving 11 bases between them. The CDR3 sequence: CASSPGTPNSPLHF. The CDR3 DNA follows: TGTGCCAGCAGCCCCGGGACACCTAATTCACCCCTCCACTTT.

This rearrangement joins TRBV6-1 to TRBJ2-7; TRBD2 aligns across 7 bases. Looked up from germline, CDR1 is MNHNS and CDR2 is SASEGT. The CDR3 covers 15 residues. V was clipped by 2 bases and J by 0 bases; unmatched bases: 4. CDR3 amino acids: CASSEWEGFSYEQYF. The CDR3 DNA sequence: TGTGCCAGCAGTGAATGGGAGGGGTTCTCCTACGAGCAGTACTTC.